This TCR beta chain was retrieved from a study of blood T cell repertoires in COVID-19. In this sample, this clone turned up once. The authors' processing: Reference gene primer amplification gave nucleated cell count estimates. Profiling relied on immunoSEQ multiplex PCR, and the TCRdb table lists in-frame clones only, not all of them. V and J calls and clone size are as listed in that table; D and trimming were resolved from the DNA. The data contain 80,000 or so clones, roughly 80% of them singletons. The sample comprised peripheral blood. This TCR derives from a woman aged 70-85 years with acute or convalescent COVID-19.

The CDR3 bases are TGTGCCAGCAGTTACTCCCCGAATGGACTCAACTATGGCTACACCTTC. Translation gives CASSYSPNGLNYGYTF. The chain recombines TRBV6-5 with TRBJ1-2; D gene unclear. Trimming left V 0 bases short and J 2 bases short, with 13 bases between. The CDR3 consists of 16 residues. Germline lookup yields CDR1 MNHEY and CDR2 SVGAGI.